The 2 T cell receptor beta chains listed next were all sequenced from one sample in a study of cytomegalovirus exposure and HLA in healthy donors. It was with 60 Vbeta and 13 Jbeta primers that the PCR ran. Assay used: immunoSEQ multiplex PCR; TCRdb lists only in-frame clones, some missing. The profile shows fewer than 250,000 clones, roughly 85% of them singletons. Sequencing was performed on PBMCs. The receptors here all came from a male donor in good health and CMV-seronegative.

This rearrangement joins TRBV18 to TRBJ1-1; D perhaps matches TRBD1 (6 bases). V lost 3 bases to trimming and J lost 3 bases, with 11 bases between them. There are 14 residues in the CDR3. Looked up from germline, CDR1 is KGHSH and CDR2 is LQKENI. The CDR3 spells CASSPIHRDTEAFF. CDR3 DNA: TGTGCCAGCTCACCTATCCACAGGGACACTGAAGCTTTCTTT.

The chain joins TRBV4-3 to TRBJ2-3; a possible D gene is TRBD2 (6 bases). The ends were cut back, 0 bases at V and 2 bases at J, with 15 bases in the middle. This CDR3 is built from 17 residues. CDR1 is LGHNA, CDR2 YSLEER, per germline. The CDR3 protein is CASSQDYRTKITDTQYF. CDR3 nucleotides: TGCGCCAGCAGCCAAGATTATCGGACTAAGATCACAGATACGCAGTATTTT.